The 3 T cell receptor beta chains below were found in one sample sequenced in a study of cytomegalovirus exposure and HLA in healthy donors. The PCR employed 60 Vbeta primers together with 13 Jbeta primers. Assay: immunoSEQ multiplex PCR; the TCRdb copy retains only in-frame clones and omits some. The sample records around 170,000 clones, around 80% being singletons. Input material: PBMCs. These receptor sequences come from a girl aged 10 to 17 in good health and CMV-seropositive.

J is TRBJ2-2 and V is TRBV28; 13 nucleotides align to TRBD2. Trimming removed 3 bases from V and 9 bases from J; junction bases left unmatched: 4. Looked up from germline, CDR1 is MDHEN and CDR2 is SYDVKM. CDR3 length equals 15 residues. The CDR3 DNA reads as TGTGCCAGCAGTTTCACTAGCGGGAGGGATAGGGAGCTGTTTTTT. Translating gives CASSFTSGRDRELFF.

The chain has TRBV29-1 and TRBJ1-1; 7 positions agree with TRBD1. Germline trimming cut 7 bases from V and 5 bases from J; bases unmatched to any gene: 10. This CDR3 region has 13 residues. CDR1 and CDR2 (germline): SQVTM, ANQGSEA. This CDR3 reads CSGSRNRGTEAFF. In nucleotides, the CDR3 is TGCAGCGGATCCCGCAACAGGGGTACTGAAGCTTTCTTT.

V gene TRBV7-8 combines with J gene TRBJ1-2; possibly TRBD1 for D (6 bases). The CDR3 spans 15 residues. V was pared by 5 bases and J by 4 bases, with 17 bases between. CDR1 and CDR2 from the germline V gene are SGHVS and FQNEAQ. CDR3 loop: CASSRGPTGLYGYTF. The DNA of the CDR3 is TGTGCCAGCAGCCGAGGACCCACAGGGCTCTATGGCTACACCTTC.